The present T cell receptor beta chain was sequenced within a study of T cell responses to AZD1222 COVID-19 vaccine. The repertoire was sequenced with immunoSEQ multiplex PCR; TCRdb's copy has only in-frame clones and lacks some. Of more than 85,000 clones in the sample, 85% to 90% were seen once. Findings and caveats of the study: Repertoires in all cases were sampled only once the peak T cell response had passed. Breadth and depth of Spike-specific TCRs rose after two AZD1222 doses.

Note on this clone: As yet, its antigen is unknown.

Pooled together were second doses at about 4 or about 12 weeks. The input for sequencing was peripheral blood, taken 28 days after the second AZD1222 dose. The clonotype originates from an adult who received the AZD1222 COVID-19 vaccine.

The CDR3: CATSDRDRPNEQFF. DNA of the CDR3: TGTGCCACCAGTGATCGTGACAGGCCTAATGAGCAGTTCTTC. The genes are TRBV24-1 and TRBJ2-1, with D possibly being TRBD1 (6 bases). The CDR3 has 14 amino acids. The germline CDR1 and CDR2 sequences are KGHDR and SFDVKD. Trimming took 3 bases from V and 7 from J, leaving 12 bases between them.